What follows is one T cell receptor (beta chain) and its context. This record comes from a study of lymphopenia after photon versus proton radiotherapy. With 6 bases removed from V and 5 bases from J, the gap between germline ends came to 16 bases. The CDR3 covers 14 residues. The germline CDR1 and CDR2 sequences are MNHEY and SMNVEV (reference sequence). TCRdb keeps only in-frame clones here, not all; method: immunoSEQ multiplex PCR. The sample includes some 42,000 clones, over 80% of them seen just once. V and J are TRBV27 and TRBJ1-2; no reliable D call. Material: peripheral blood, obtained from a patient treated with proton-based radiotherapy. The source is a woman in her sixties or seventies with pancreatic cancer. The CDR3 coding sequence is TGTGCCAGCAGCTTAAAAGTTCCCACATATGGCTACACCTTC. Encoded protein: CASSLKVPTYGYTF.